A few counts support the clone carrying this TCR beta chain. Profiling relied on immunoSEQ multiplex PCR, and the TCRdb table lists in-frame clones only, not all of them. This repertoire shows 300,000 to 400,000 clones, 85% to 90% found once; its top ten account for 2.5% to 3.5%. These data are taken from a study of blood T cell repertoires in COVID-19. Study summary: Some COVID-19 samples were acute and others convalescent; all came from the United States, Italy and Spain. PBMCs, B-cell-depleted T cells, or T cells provided the cDNA or gDNA that made up the material.

The sample taken for sequencing was peripheral blood. The clonotype comes from a woman between 25 and 40 years old with COVID-19, enrolled during active disease.

DNA for the CDR3: TGTGCCAGCAGTCCGCAGACCGGGACAGGGGCCGAAGGCTACACCTTC. Protein product: CASSPQTGTGAEGYTF. This chain uses TRBV27 with TRBJ1-2; 10 bases are shared with TRBD1. The CDR3 contains 16 residues. V trimming: 5 bases; J trimming: 8 bases; junction bases outside the gene matches: 14. Germline assignment: CDR1 MNHEY and CDR2 SMNVEV (reference sequence).